This T cell receptor (beta chain) was identified during a study of blood T cell repertoires in COVID-19 (dated by TCRdb to the early 2020s). Some background on the complete study: Samples from collaborators originated in the United States, Italy and Spain and spanned both the acute and convalescent phases of COVID-19. A freely available public database, intended as a resource for researchers studying the immune response to SARS-CoV-2, is where the repertoires were released. The prospective study material was composed of cDNA or gDNA derived from T cells, B-cell-depleted T cells, or PBMCs. Samples were obtained from the ongoing ImmuneRACE study (first 160 participants) and from some 1,200 subjects provided by 6 global collaborators. The sample metadata nearly always contained a de-identified subject ID, COVID-19 status, age in years and sex. Subjects who had been exposed to COVID-19, were actively infected with it, or had recovered from it provided the deeply sampled blood TCRbeta repertoires that made up the dataset. Where HLA class I and class II types were available, the types were taken from metadata supplied by the sample provider, not from assay-based typing. Findings and caveats that apply to the study as a whole: Clinical and demographic metadata were provided uncurated, with the amount varying by source and participant.

The immunoSEQ Assay, a bias-controlled multiplex PCR, was used to amplify TCRbeta CDR3 regions from genomic DNA. The original pipeline was this. The number of nucleated cells in each sample was estimated by amplification of reference gene primers within the assay. To quantify the absolute abundance of each unique TCRbeta CDR3 rearrangement, sequence reads were collapsed and filtered. For each sample, productive Simpson clonality was calculated by taking the square root of Simpson's diversity index across productive rearrangements. TCRdb mirrors the immuneACCESS table, restricted to in-frame sequences. Some clones are absent from its copies; in checked studies, under half trace to an unresolved V gene, and the reason for the others is unknown. V and J calls and clone size follow that table, whereas D and trimming were derived from the DNA. The sample has 160,000 or so clones on record, around 83% of them singletons. The leading ten clones occupy approximately 10% of the sample.

CDR1 and CDR2 (LGHDT, YNNKEL) derive from the germline V gene (reference sequence). The CDR3 covers 14 residues, taking in both the cysteine and the phenylalanine. The only DNA kept is the CDR3, 42 bases in frame from the first base. V was cut back by 3 bases and J by 5 bases, leaving a gap of 13 bases between them. Collaborating institutions collected whole blood in K2EDTA tubes following their own protocols. Collaborator samples were shipped for TCRbeta analysis as frozen whole blood, isolated PBMCs, or DNA extracted from either sample type. Worth noting for this clone: There is no known antigen for this receptor. Base qualities are not provided; no much larger clone lies one nucleotide away.

The receptor chain draws on TRBV3-1 (or the pseudogene TRBV3-2) and TRBJ2-5, with no confidently assigned D gene. Source material: peripheral blood. The sequence was collected from a woman in her forties or fifties with acute or convalescent COVID-19. The DNA is TGTGCCAGCAGCCACTTAACGGGTGGGGAGACCCAGTACTTC. This yields the protein CASSHLTGGETQYF.